The 20 T cell receptor beta chains listed next were all sequenced from one sample in a study of T cell responses to AZD1222 COVID-19 vaccine. Assay used: immunoSEQ multiplex PCR; TCRdb lists only in-frame clones, some missing. The sample has tens of thousands of clones, 86% seen once; the top ten hold roughly 6%. The source material was peripheral blood, sampled 28 days after the second AZD1222 dose. These receptors were collected from an adult who received the AZD1222 COVID-19 vaccine.

This chain joins TRBV11-2 and TRBJ2-7; TRBD2 matches 12 bases. The germline gives CDR1 SGHAT, CDR2 FQNNGV. With 5 bases clipped from V and 2 bases from J, the junction kept 4 bases outside the gene matches. This CDR3 has 15 residues. CDR3 in DNA: TGTGCCAGCAGCGCACTAGCGGGAGGCCCCTACGAGCAGTACTTC. Translation gives CASSALAGGPYEQYF.

This clone was found a few times. This chain connects TRBV5-1 to TRBJ2-5; D is perhaps TRBD2 (8 bases). CDR3 length equals 15 residues. Trimming took off 8 bases at V and 3 bases at J, with 20 bases between the two ends. Germline V gene sequence: CDR1 SGHRS, CDR2 YFSETQ. CDR3 sequence: CASNTGGTDEETQYF. DNA for the CDR3: TGCGCCAGTAATACGGGGGGGACAGACGAAGAGACCCAGTACTTC.

The chain is built from TRBV11-2 and TRBJ1-5; no clear D. With 5 bases removed from V and 1 base from J, the gap between germline ends came to 9 bases. Germline loops: CDR1 SGHAT, CDR2 FQNNGV. This CDR3 has 14 residues. CDR3: CASSHGGSNQPQHF. CDR3 bases: TGTGCCAGCAGCCACGGAGGGAGCAATCAGCCCCAGCATTTT.

This clone was detected once. This chain uses TRBV7-8 with TRBJ2-7; 9 positions agree with TRBD1. V shed 2 bases and J 1 base; nucleotides not matched to a gene: 9. This CDR3 has 17 residues. CDR1 SGHVS and CDR2 FQNEAQ come from the germline V gene. The DNA for the CDR3 is TGTGCCAGCAGCTTAATGTCGGACGGGACAGGGTCCTACGAGCAGTACTTC. It is translated as CASSLMSDGTGSYEQYF.

The chain couples TRBV9 to TRBJ2-7; D call uncertain. This CDR3 has 15 residues. Germline CDR1 and CDR2: SGDLS and YYNGEE. Trimming left V 0 bases short and J 0 bases short, with 10 bases between. For the CDR3, the DNA is TGTGCCAGCAGCGTAGGGTCAACGAGCTCCTACGAGCAGTACTTC. Amino acid sequence: CASSVGSTSSYEQYF.

DNA for the CDR3: TGTGCCAGCAGTCAACCGTTCACACCCGAGCAGTACTTC. Translation: CASSQPFTPEQYF. The chain employs TRBV6-2 or TRBV6-3 and TRBJ2-7, with D unclear. There are 13 residues in the CDR3. The germline CDR1 and CDR2 sequences are MNHEY and SVGEGT. Trimming took 5 bases from V and 6 from J, leaving 14 bases between them.

The V gene is TRBV27, the J gene TRBJ2-7; no definite D call. The CDR3 is made up of 14 amino acids. Germline values: CDR1 MNHEY, CDR2 SMNVEV (reference sequence). Trimming took 6 bases from V and 6 from J, leaving 18 bases between them. CDR3 region: CASRTGRQGREQYF. The CDR3 DNA reads as TGTGCCAGCAGAACGGGTAGGCAAGGGCGCGAGCAGTACTTC.

This clone was observed once. The chain carries TRBV30 and TRBJ2-3, with D perhaps TRBD2 (5 bases). V dropped 0 bases and J dropped 5 bases, with 9 bases sitting between them. Germline CDR1 is GTSNPN and CDR2 is SVGIG (reference sequence). The length of the CDR3 is 13 residues. CDR3 in DNA: TGTGCCTGGAGTGTAAAAGCGGTAGATACGCAGTATTTT. As protein: CAWSVKAVDTQYF.

The genes are TRBV28 and TRBJ2-2, with 7 positions matching TRBD2. The germline V gene has CDR1 MDHEN and CDR2 SYDVKM. The CDR3 extends over 15 amino acids. The V and J ends lost 5 bases and 6 bases, in that order; junction bases with no gene match: 9. The CDR3 DNA follows: TGTGCCAGCAGTCCCCTCGTGGGAGGGGCCGGGGAGCTGTTTTTT. The encoded protein is CASSPLVGGAGELFF.

The V and J genes are TRBV29-1 and TRBJ2-7, with D unclear. V lost 4 bases to trimming and J lost 5 bases, with 6 bases between them. The CDR3 is made up of 10 amino acids. Germline CDR1 reads SQVTM; CDR2 reads ANQGSEA. The CDR3 DNA reads as TGCAGCGTTGTCCAGCACGAGCAGTACTTC. Encoded protein: CSVVQHEQYF.

The CDR3 DNA sequence: TGTGCCAGTAGTATAGGGGACAGGATAAGCGAGCAGTACTTC. This codes for CASSIGDRISEQYF. The chain links TRBV19 to TRBJ2-7; 8 positions match TRBD1. CDR3 length: 14 residues. Losses at the gene ends were 1 base for V and 6 bases for J; bases not matched to a gene: 5. Germline CDR1 is LNHDA and CDR2 is SQIVND (reference sequence).

This clone was recorded once. The chain is built from TRBV7-8 and TRBJ2-3; the D gene is possibly TRBD2 (7 bases). This CDR3 contains 15 residues. Germline V lookup: CDR1 SGHVS, CDR2 FQNEAQ. Trimming shortened V by 5 bases and J by 1 base, and 13 bases separated the two germline ends. As DNA, the CDR3 is TGTGCCAGCAGCCAACCCGGGGGGCGCACAGATACGCAGTATTTT. Translation gives CASSQPGGRTDTQYF.

This clone was found once. This chain joins TRBV7-2 and TRBJ2-7; no firm D call. This CDR3 has 17 amino acids. Between the trimmed V and J ends, which lost 4 bases and 3 bases, there was a span of 22 bases. Germline V CDR1 and CDR2: SGHTA, FQGNSA. CDR3 nucleotide sequence: TGTGCCAGCAGCTCCACATTTGTCCAGACCCTTGTCTACGAGCAGTACTTC. Encoded protein: CASSSTFVQTLVYEQYF. Full variable domain (outside the CDR3, taken from reference TRBV7-2 and TRBJ2-7): GAGVSQSPSNKVTEKGKDVELRCDPISGHTALYWYRQSLGQGLEFLIYFQGNSAPDKSGLPSDRFSAERTGGSVSTLTIQRTQQEDSAVYLCASSSTFVQTLVYEQYFGPGTRLTVT.

The chain employs TRBV23-1 and TRBJ1-5; no definite D call. TRBV23-1 is filed as an ORF, its function uncertain. The CDR3 is 15 residues long. Trimming took 3 bases from V and 2 from J, leaving 11 bases between them. CDR3 residues: CASSQQNEGNQPQHF. CDR3 nucleotides: TGCGCCAGCAGTCAGCAGAACGAAGGCAATCAGCCCCAGCATTTT.

The chain couples TRBV15 to TRBJ1-1; D gene uncertain. Per the germline V gene, CDR1 is LNHNV and CDR2 is YYDKDF (reference sequence). Trimming pared 0 bases from V and 11 bases from J, leaving 13 bases between. There are 13 residues in the CDR3. DNA for the CDR3: TGTGCCACCAGCAGAGAACGGTTTTCCGGCGCTTTCTTT. Translation gives CATSRERFSGAFF. Together with reference TRBV15 and TRBJ1-1, the CDR3 gives the full variable domain: DAMVIQNPRYQVTQFGKPVTLSCSQTLNHNVMYWYQQKSSQAPKLLFHYYDKDFNNEADTPDNFQSRRPNTSFCFLDIRSPGLGDTAMYLCATSRERFSGAFFGQGTRLTVV.

The rearrangement links TRBV5-1 to TRBJ2-2; 9 nucleotides align to TRBD1. The CDR3 consists of 18 residues. Germline CDR1 and CDR2: SGHRS and YFSETQ. V dropped 1 base and J dropped 0; count of bases not matched to a gene: 7. CDR3 coding DNA: TGCGCCAGCAGCTTGCCGCAGGGGACAGGGACGAACACCGGGGAGCTGTTTTTT. Translated: CASSLPQGTGTNTGELFF.

This clone has a single count. This sequence joins TRBV3-1 (or the pseudogene TRBV3-2) and TRBJ2-5; unclear D gene. V was cut by 3 bases and J by 6 bases, with 14 bases left in between. The CDR3 contains 14 residues. Germline CDR1 LGHDT, CDR2 YNNKEL (reference sequence). The DNA of the CDR3 is TGTGCCAGCAGCCAGAGGACCTCCGCACAGACCCAGTACTTC. Its protein product is CASSQRTSAQTQYF.

DNA of the CDR3: TGTGCCAGCAGTTTCTCAGGTAGCGGGGCGGGAACAGATACGCAGTATTTT. It yields the protein CASSFSGSGAGTDTQYF. The rearrangement joins TRBV28 to TRBJ2-3; 8 nucleotides agree with TRBD2. The V segment lost 3 bases and the J segment 3 bases; nucleotides outside the gene matches: 11. The CDR3 has 17 residues. Germline CDR1 reads MDHEN; CDR2 reads SYDVKM.

The sample holds a few counts of this clone. V is TRBV14 and J is TRBJ1-2; no clear D gene. Germline lookup yields CDR1 SGHDN and CDR2 FVKESK. The CDR3 extends over 14 amino acids. Trimming stripped 1 base from V and 3 bases from J, with 9 bases between. This chain's CDR3 is CASSQGILDYGYTF. CDR3 nucleotide sequence: TGTGCCAGCAGCCAAGGGATTCTTGACTATGGCTACACCTTC.

There are a few counts of this clone. The V call is TRBV11-2, the J call TRBJ2-3, with 10 bases aligning to TRBD2. J lost 3 bases, V lost 5 bases, and 8 bases had no gene match. There are 16 residues in the CDR3. Germline assignment: CDR1 SGHAT and CDR2 FQNNGV. The CDR3 loop is CASSPAASGGTDTQYF. In nucleotides, the CDR3 is TGTGCCAGCAGCCCGGCGGCTAGCGGGGGAACAGATACGCAGTATTTT.